Shown below are 16 T cell receptor beta chains from a single sample sequenced in a study of CD8 T cells in ankylosing spondylitis. Findings and limits, study-wide: Ankylosing spondylitis blood appeared to be characterized by a TCR beta motif of eight highly homologous variants.

For these TCRs, the target antigens are not known. TCRdb ran MiXCR on the 5' RACE reads and lists one entry per CDR3 protein. This sample carries under 250,000 distinct CDR3 sequences, around 7.9% of them seen once, and the ten largest clones take about 14%. Input material: blood, either unsorted or a sorted T cell fraction (not recorded which). The receptors here all came from a male donor with ankylosing spondylitis.

This clonotype was counted ten times or more. The chain carries TRBV3-1 and TRBJ2-7; D is possibly TRBD1 (6 bases). CDR3 length: 15 amino acids. Germline values: CDR1 LGHDT, CDR2 YNNKEL (reference sequence). V lost 5 bases and J lost 2, with 16 bases in between. CDR3 in DNA: TGTGCCAGCAGCAAACAGGGTCGGGGAACCTACGAGCAGTACTTC. Amino acids: CASSKQGRGTYEQYF.

V and J are TRBV7-6 and TRBJ2-2; D ambiguous. V was trimmed by 5 bases and J by 4 bases, leaving 23 bases between them. The CDR3 runs to 18 residues. Germline CDR1 and CDR2: SGHVS and FNYEAQ. CDR3 protein: CASSPQRDPLKLTGELFF. The CDR3 nucleotides are TGTGCCAGCAGCCCGCAGCGAGACCCACTTAAACTCACCGGGGAGCTGTTTTTT.

This clonotype was seen many times. V usage is TRBV7-9 and J usage is TRBJ1-2, with TRBD1 as a possible D gene (5 bases). CDR3 length: 12 amino acids. CDR1 and CDR2 (germline): SEHNR, FQNEAQ (reference sequence). CDR3 in DNA: TGTGGTGGGGAGCTCGCGGGGACTAGCTACACCTTC. Encoded protein: CGGELAGTSYTF.

The sample holds a few counts of this clonotype. The chain links TRBV20-1 to TRBJ1-2; tentatively, D is TRBD1 (5 bases). The V end lost 3 bases, the J end lost 0 bases, and 20 bases lay between the germline ends. This CDR3 spans 17 amino acids. Per the germline V gene, CDR1 is DFQATT and CDR2 is SNEGSKA (reference sequence). The CDR3 coding sequence is TGCAGTGCTAGGGGACGCCCTCCTAAACCAACTAACTATGGCTACACCTTC. This sequence encodes CSARGRPPKPTNYGYTF.

In this sample, this clonotype turned up many times. This sequence joins TRBV12-3 or TRBV12-4 and TRBJ2-5, with D perhaps matching TRBD1 or TRBD2 (6 bases each). The CDR3 has 14 amino acids. V was shortened by 7 bases and J by 3 bases, with 15 bases between the two germline ends. The CDR3 is CASTQGGREETQYF. CDR3 coding DNA: TGTGCCAGCACCCAAGGGGGGCGGGAAGAGACCCAGTACTTC.

As regards this clonotype: Relative to the germline gene, one junction end is altered; a read error may explain this. The chain uses TRBV29-1 and TRBJ2-7; possibly TRBD2 for D (6 bases). The CDR3 runs 11 residues. Germline loops: CDR1 SQVTM, CDR2 ANQGSEA. CDR3: CSVESSGEPTF. The CDR3 DNA is TGCAGCGTTGAATCTTCGGGGGAGCCCACTTTC.

This clonotype was counted at least ten times. The chain uses TRBV5-1 and TRBJ1-5; maybe TRBD1 (5 bases). Per germline, CDR1 SGHRS and CDR2 YFSETQ. The V and J ends lost 4 bases and 1 base respectively, with 15 bases between them. The CDR3 spans 16 residues. In nucleotides, the CDR3 is TGCGCCAGCAGCCTCTATCCGGGACTGAGCAATCAGCCCCAGCATTTT. Amino acids: CASSLYPGLSNQPQHF.

This clonotype was seen ten or more times. The gene calls are TRBV6-1 and TRBJ1-1; D is unresolved. The V gene's germline CDR1 is MNHNS and CDR2 SASEGT. V was clipped by 6 bases and J by 0 bases, with 14 bases between them. The CDR3 contains 15 residues. Here the CDR3 reads CASSPRAGLNTEAFF. CDR3 bases: TGTGCCAGCAGCCCCCGGGCGGGTTTGAACACTGAAGCTTTCTTT.

There are many counts of this clonotype. V and J are TRBV14 and TRBJ2-7; D unresolved. CDR3 length equals 12 residues. V was pared by 6 bases and J by 6 bases, with 12 bases between. Germline loops: CDR1 SGHDN, CDR2 FVKESK. CDR3 amino acids: CASSKIGGEQYF. The CDR3 DNA follows: TGTGCCAGCAGTAAAATCGGTGGCGAGCAGTACTTC. Combining the CDR3 with reference TRBV14 and TRBJ2-7 gives the whole variable domain EAGVTQFPSHSVIEKGQTVTLRCDPISGHDNLYWYRRVMGKEIKFLLHFVKESKQDESGMPNNRFLAERTGGTYSTLKVQPAELEDSGVYFCASSKIGGEQYFGPGTRLTVT.

This clonotype has at least ten counts. The CDR3 is CASSLKVPSHEQYF. The CDR3, as DNA: TGCGCCAGCAGCTTGAAGGTCCCTTCCCACGAGCAGTACTTC. The rearrangement links TRBV5-1 to TRBJ2-7; D gene unclear. The CDR3 has 14 amino acids. V gave up 1 base and J gave up 5 bases, with 13 bases separating them. Germline-derived CDR1 and CDR2 are SGHRS and YFSETQ.

This clonotype appeared a few times. Written as DNA, the CDR3 is TGCGCCAGCAGCCAAGGGAATAAGGGTACTGGGCTCTACGAGCAGTACTTC. Translated: CASSQGNKGTGLYEQYF. The genes are TRBV4-1 and TRBJ2-7; D ambiguous. Trimming removed 1 base at V and 3 bases at J, with 19 bases between. The V gene's germline CDR1 is MGHRA and CDR2 YSYEKL. CDR3 length: 17 amino acids.

The sample holds many counts of this clonotype. The chain has TRBV14 and TRBJ2-5, with TRBD2 identical over 10 bases. CDR1 is SGHDN, CDR2 FVKESK, per germline. V lost 4 bases and J lost 9; bases outside the gene matches: 14. This CDR3 region has 16 residues. The CDR3 sequence: CASSPLGLADQLAQYF. The CDR3 region has the DNA TGTGCCAGCAGCCCCCTCGGACTAGCGGACCAGCTGGCCCAGTACTTC.

This clonotype occurred many times. The J gene is TRBJ2-3, the V gene TRBV6-2 or TRBV6-3; the D is unclear. Germline assignment: CDR1 MNHEY and CDR2 SVGEGT. V was shortened by 0 bases and J by 5 bases, with 0 bases between the two germline ends. This CDR3 has 11 amino acids. CDR3 protein: CASSYSDTQYF. The DNA for the CDR3 is TGTGCCAGCAGTTACTCAGATACGCAGTATTTT.

The chain couples TRBV10-3 to TRBJ2-6, with D possibly matching TRBD1 (6 bases). The CDR3 runs 18 residues. V was trimmed by 6 bases and J by 0 bases, leaving 18 bases between them. Per the germline V gene, CDR1 is ENHRY and CDR2 is SYGVKD. The CDR3 protein is CAIRGGDSISSGANVLTF. The CDR3 coding sequence is TGTGCCATCAGAGGGGGAGACAGCATTAGCTCTGGGGCCAACGTCCTGACTTTC.

This clonotype was recorded at least ten times. The chain links TRBV4-3 to TRBJ2-5, with D perhaps TRBD2 (5 bases). V dropped 0 bases and J dropped 4 bases, with 15 bases sitting between them. The germline V gene encodes CDR1 LGHNA and CDR2 YSLEER. CDR3 size: 16 residues. Here the CDR3 DNA reads TGCGCCAGCAGCCAAGATCTCTTCGGGCGGGCAGAGACCCAGTACTTC. Translated: CASSQDLFGRAETQYF.

The chain links TRBV6-4 to TRBJ2-7; no firm D call. This CDR3 region has 11 residues. Deletions cut 7 bases from V and 2 bases from J, with 6 bases between. CDR1 and CDR2 (germline): MRHNA, SNTAGT. The DNA of the CDR3 is TGTGCCAGCACATCTACCTACGAGCAGTACTTC. Protein: CASTSTYEQYF.